This is a list of T cell receptor beta chains from one sample in a study of a mutant IDH1 vaccine in newly diagnosed glioma. Their antigens are not known. TCRdb's table, derived via immunoSEQ multiplex PCR, lists solely in-frame clones and lacks some. The sample has approximately 82,000 clones; 75% to 85% are singletons. The sample in question was PBMCs, obtained from a glioma patient whose treatment included an IDH1 peptide vaccine. These receptors were taken from a man younger than 45 with glioma. Some clones in this sample may be carry-over from other donors' samples. Both conserved end residues are part of each CDR3. The order of the fields is J gene, V gene, CDR3 protein.

j_call: TRBJ1-5
v_call: TRBV4-1
cdr3_aa: CASSQDGYSNQPQHF

j_call: TRBJ2-1
v_call: TRBV19
cdr3_aa: CASSIGGGLYNEQFF

j_call: TRBJ1-5
v_call: TRBV15
cdr3_aa: CATSRARGNQPQHF

j_call: TRBJ2-1
v_call: TRBV5-6
cdr3_aa: CASNRGSSYNEQFF

j_call: TRBJ2-1
v_call: TRBV2
cdr3_aa: CASSAQGGGAYEQFF

j_call: TRBJ2-5
v_call: TRBV27
cdr3_aa: CASSLRQGGGTQYF

j_call: TRBJ2-1
v_call: TRBV7-3
cdr3_aa: CASSPGASGYNEQFF

j_call: TRBJ1-1
v_call: TRBV19
cdr3_aa: CASSTGQGRTEAFF

j_call: TRBJ1-1
v_call: TRBV4-2
cdr3_aa: CASSQRDTRGGNTEAFF

j_call: TRBJ2-2
v_call: TRBV19
cdr3_aa: CASSIAQWGQGTAVTGELFF

j_call: TRBJ1-4
v_call: TRBV4-1
cdr3_aa: CASSQDELLGTEYEKLFF

j_call: TRBJ2-2
v_call: TRBV28
cdr3_aa: CASERGGTGELFF

j_call: TRBJ1-6
v_call: TRBV5-6
cdr3_aa: CASSSGPNSPLHF

j_call: TRBJ1-2
v_call: TRBV5-4
cdr3_aa: CASSLDEARGYTF

j_call: TRBJ2-7
v_call: TRBV5-6
cdr3_aa: CASSVGGVASYEQYF

j_call: TRBJ1-1
v_call: TRBV2
cdr3_aa: CASSPFLMNTEAFF

j_call: TRBJ1-2
v_call: TRBV10-3
cdr3_aa: CAISEQGYGYTF

j_call: TRBJ1-4
v_call: TRBV30
cdr3_aa: CALTGALNEKLFF

j_call: TRBJ1-2
v_call: TRBV28
cdr3_aa: CASSLLSGGSNYGYTF

j_call: TRBJ2-3
v_call: TRBV7-6
cdr3_aa: CASSQRLAGGKDTQYF